The 9 T cell receptor beta chains in this list originate from one sample, sequenced in a study of post-analysis software for immune sequencing data. Study-wide findings and caveats: Patients had higher frequencies than controls of roughly five TRBV segments, including TRBV5-6, TRBV5-1 and TRBV20-1.

The antigens of these receptors remain unknown. Each TCR beta cDNA library carried unique molecular identifiers. TCRdb used MiXCR to reprocess the PCR reads, holding one entry per CDR3 protein. The sample carries 700,000 to 900,000 distinct CDR3 sequences, roughly 50% recorded once. The sequenced material came from blood. Every receptor here comes from a girl between 10 and 17 years old with multiple sclerosis.

V is TRBV27 and J is TRBJ2-7, with 8 nucleotides matching TRBD1. The CDR3 is made up of 18 amino acids. J lost 3 bases, V lost 6 bases, and 19 bases had no gene match. Germline V gene lookup returns CDR1 MNHEY and CDR2 SMNVEV (reference sequence). In DNA, the CDR3 is TGTGCCAGCAGCCCTTCGGGGACAGGAGTGACCGCCCACTACGAGCAGTACTTC. Amino acid sequence: CASSPSGTGVTAHYEQYF.

This chain connects TRBV6-6 to TRBJ2-5; perhaps TRBD2 as D (5 bases). Trimming pared 0 bases from V and 4 bases from J, leaving 12 bases between. The germline V gene encodes CDR1 MNHNY and CDR2 SVGAGI (reference sequence). The CDR3 spans 15 residues. This CDR3 is CASSYSMVSGETQYF. In DNA form, the CDR3 reads TGTGCCAGCAGTTACTCGATGGTCAGCGGAGAGACCCAGTACTTC.

The chain joins TRBV12-3 or TRBV12-4 to TRBJ2-1; 10 positions agree with TRBD1. Unmatched junction bases numbered 7, after V lost 3 bases and J lost 8 bases. This CDR3 has 15 amino acids. The CDR3 region is CASSFGGQGFDEQFF. For the CDR3, the DNA is TGTGCCAGCAGTTTCGGGGGACAGGGGTTTGATGAGCAGTTCTTC.

The chain recombines TRBV5-5 with TRBJ1-5; D is unresolved. Germline assignment: CDR1 SGHKS and CDR2 YYEKEE (reference sequence). The CDR3 is made up of 13 amino acids. Trimming stripped 2 bases from V and 11 bases from J, with 14 bases between. The CDR3 region is CASSFYADYTQHF. The CDR3 region has the DNA TGTGCCAGCAGCTTCTACGCGGATTATACCCAGCATTTT.

V gene TRBV5-1 combines with J gene TRBJ2-7, with 8 bases lining up with TRBD1. This CDR3 spans 15 amino acids. CDR1 is SGHRS, CDR2 YFSETQ, per germline. With V trimmed by 0 bases and J by 3 bases, 5 bases remained unmatched. This CDR3 reads CASSLAGTGLYEQYF. The DNA of the CDR3 is TGCGCCAGCAGCTTGGCCGGGACAGGCCTCTACGAGCAGTACTTC. Drawing the rest from reference TRBV5-1 and TRBJ2-7, the complete variable domain is KAGVTQTPRYLIKTRGQQVTLSCSPISGHRSVSWYQQTPGQGLQFLFEYFSETQRNKGNFPGRFSGRQFSNSRSEMNVSTLELGDSALYLCASSLAGTGLYEQYFGPGTRLTVT.

This clonotype has only a few counts. Mismatch with germline at one junction end may stem from a read error. The chain links TRBV7-9 to TRBJ1-6; no firm D call. This CDR3 region has 16 residues. Germline CDR1 is SEHNR and CDR2 is FQNEAQ (reference sequence). CDR3 loop: CVSSPPGSSYNSPLHF. CDR3 sequence (DNA): TGTGTCAGCAGCCCCCCCGGTAGCTCCTATAATTCACCCCTCCACTTT.

The chain links TRBV2 to TRBJ2-5; D is possibly TRBD2 (6 bases). CDR3 length equals 16 residues. Germline V CDR1 and CDR2: SNHLY, FYNNEI. V lost 2 bases to trimming and J lost 1 base, with 14 bases between them. The CDR3 here is CASSELALGGQETQYF. CDR3 coding DNA: TGTGCCAGCAGTGAACTGGCCCTGGGGGGCCAAGAGACCCAGTACTTC.

The chain combines TRBV7-8 with TRBJ2-5, with 13 bases lining up with TRBD2. V shed 5 bases and J 4 bases; nucleotides not matched to a gene: 10. The CDR3 consists of 17 residues. Germline CDR1 is SGHVS and CDR2 is FQNEAQ. Written as DNA, the CDR3 is TGTGCCAGCAGCCGAGGAACTAGCGGGGGGGCCAGAGAGACCCAGTACTTC. Its translation is CASSRGTSGGARETQYF.

This clonotype was seen a few times. This chain uses TRBV24-1 with TRBJ2-1; D unclear. V was cut by 4 bases and J by 4 bases, with 16 bases left in between. Germline-derived CDR1 and CDR2 are KGHDR and SFDVKD. CDR3 length equals 16 residues. The CDR3 region has the DNA TGTGCCACCAGTGACCCTGGACGAACCCTTTACAATGAGCAGTTCTTC. Its translation is CATSDPGRTLYNEQFF.